These 13 T cell receptor beta chains share one sample of origin, sequenced in a study of identical twins. TCRdb recomputed calls from the 5' RACE reads with MiXCR, one row per CDR3 protein. The repertoire holds 690,000 or so distinct CDR3 sequences, 8.5% to 9.5% seen once, with 0.75% to 1% in the top ten. The same sample was also studied in work on yellow fever vaccine responses in identical twins.

Material: PBMCs. All receptors come from a woman aged 18 to 35 in good health.

V and J are TRBV4-3 and TRBJ2-5, with 10 bases lining up with TRBD1. The trim removed 3 bases at V and 2 bases at J, leaving 3 bases unmatched. CDR1 is LGHNA and CDR2 is YSLEER in the germline V gene. The CDR3 length is 15 residues. The CDR3 sequence is CASSQGQGPQETQYF. As DNA, the CDR3 is TGCGCCAGCAGCCAGGGACAGGGGCCTCAAGAGACCCAGTACTTC.

A few counts support this clonotype. This chain links TRBV4-2 with TRBJ2-1; 8 bases match TRBD2. The V and J ends lost 4 bases and 5 bases, in that order; junction bases with no gene match: 16. CDR3 length: 18 residues. Germline V CDR1 and CDR2: LGHNA, YNFKEQ. In DNA, the CDR3 is TGTGCCAGCAGCCCCAGCGGTGAAGGCGGGAGGAACGACAATGAGCAGTTCTTC. This codes for CASSPSGEGGRNDNEQFF.

This sequence joins TRBV11-2 and TRBJ2-4, with TRBD1 matching over 8 bases. In germline, CDR1 is SGHAT, CDR2 FQNNGV. CDR3 length: 17 amino acids. After removal of 5 bases from V and 1 base from J, the junction contained 10 bases not matched to a gene. The CDR3: CASSPPQGALAKNIQYF. In DNA form, the CDR3 reads TGTGCCAGCAGCCCCCCTCAGGGGGCTCTGGCCAAAAACATTCAGTACTTC.

This chain connects TRBV12-3 or TRBV12-4 to TRBJ2-3; 11 bases agree with TRBD2. Unmatched junction bases numbered 13, after V lost 3 bases and J lost 2 bases. The CDR3 loop spans 19 amino acids. The CDR3, as DNA: TGTGCCAGCAGTTTTCTTTGGAGTAGCGGGAGGGCCTCCACAGATACGCAGTATTTT. It encodes CASSFLWSSGRASTDTQYF.

This clonotype was detected ten times or more. The rearrangement joins TRBV29-1 to TRBJ2-3, with 9 bases fitting TRBD2. V shed 4 bases, J shed 2 bases, and the junction held 1 base outside the gene matches. The CDR3 runs 13 residues. Germline V gene lookup returns CDR1 SQVTM and CDR2 ANQGSEA. The CDR3 sequence is CSVASGATDTQYF. The CDR3 DNA follows: TGCAGCGTTGCTAGCGGGGCCACAGATACGCAGTATTTT.

V and J are TRBV7-9 and TRBJ1-2; D is possibly TRBD1 (6 bases). Germline CDR1 and CDR2: SEHNR and FQNEAQ (reference sequence). Trimming removed 2 bases from V and 4 bases from J, with 20 bases in between. The CDR3 is 17 amino acids. The CDR3 region has the DNA TGTGCCAGCAGCTTATACCGGGACACCCACCCGCCCTATGGCTACACCTTC. Protein product: CASSLYRDTHPPYGYTF.

The chain has TRBV25-1 and TRBJ2-3; 10 bases agree with TRBD2. Germline V gives CDR1 MGHDK, CDR2 SYGVNS. The CDR3 sequence is 17 residues long. V shed 2 bases and J 3 bases; nucleotides not matched to a gene: 8. For the CDR3, the DNA is TGTGCCAGCAGTGAAGAGCGGGGGGGCCCTGTGACAGATACGCAGTATTTT. It is translated as CASSEERGGPVTDTQYF.

V gene TRBV27 combines with J gene TRBJ1-5; the D gene is possibly TRBD1 (6 bases). The CDR3 has 14 residues. Trimming removed 6 bases from V and 3 bases from J, with 12 bases in between. The germline gives CDR1 MNHEY, CDR2 SMNVEV (reference sequence). This CDR3 reads CASSTGISNQPQHF. CDR3 DNA sequence: TGTGCCAGCAGCACAGGGATCTCCAATCAGCCCCAGCATTTT.

This clonotype was counted between two and nine times. The rearrangement joins TRBV7-8 to TRBJ2-2, with unresolved D. The CDR3 covers 13 residues. Trimming stripped 4 bases from V and 5 bases from J, with 8 bases between. Germline-derived CDR1 and CDR2 are SGHVS and FQNEAQ. The CDR3 loop is CASSSLRTGELFF. CDR3 nucleotides: TGTGCCAGCAGCTCCTTGCGGACCGGGGAGCTGTTTTTT.

This clonotype was seen only a few times. This chain connects TRBV6-1 to TRBJ2-5, with D tentatively TRBD2 (6 bases). In germline, CDR1 is MNHNS, CDR2 SASEGT. Between the trimmed V and J ends, which lost 6 bases and 4 bases, there was a span of 12 bases. CDR3 length: 13 amino acids. In nucleotides, the CDR3 is TGTGCCAGCAGGATGGGGGGAAGAGAGACCCAGTACTTC. Protein sequence: CASRMGGRETQYF.

The chain couples TRBV6-2 or TRBV6-3 to TRBJ2-1, with D uncertain. Per germline, CDR1 MNHEY and CDR2 SVGEGT. The CDR3 extends over 13 amino acids. V lost 6 bases to trimming and J lost 0 bases, with 6 bases between them. The CDR3 DNA reads TGTGCCAGCAGGAGCACCTCCTACAATGAGCAGTTCTTC. It translates to CASRSTSYNEQFF.

The chain has TRBV20-1 and TRBJ2-2, with no clear D. V was shortened by 6 bases and J by 3 bases, with 5 bases between the two germline ends. The CDR3 contains 11 residues. Germline CDR1 is DFQATT and CDR2 is SNEGSKA (reference sequence). The CDR3 spells CSATHTGELFF. The CDR3 DNA follows: TGCAGTGCCACCCACACCGGGGAGCTGTTTTTT.

This clonotype has a handful of counts. The V call is TRBV7-9, the J call TRBJ2-1; a weak D match, TRBD1 (6 bases). The CDR3 length is 16 residues. Germline V gene data show CDR1 as SEHNR and CDR2 as FQNEAQ (reference sequence). Trimming took 5 bases from V and 2 from J, leaving 16 bases between them. CDR3 in DNA: TGTGCCAGCAGCCCGAAAAGGACAGAAGCCTACAATGAGCAGTTCTTC. Protein product: CASSPKRTEAYNEQFF.